What follows are 19 T cell receptor beta chains derived from one specimen sequenced in a study of blood T cell repertoires in COVID-19. Clones were sequenced by immunoSEQ multiplex PCR, and TCRdb holds only the in-frame ones, with some missing. Altogether under 45,000 clones are present, around 88% being singletons, with the ten largest covering around 41%. Sequenced material: peripheral blood. These receptors were obtained from an elderly woman with active or convalescent COVID-19.

The CDR3 protein is CASSLLILTSGRETQYF. In nucleotides, the CDR3 is TGCGCCAGCAGTCTGCTAATCCTGACTAGCGGGAGAGAGACCCAGTACTTC. The chain is built from TRBV10-1 and TRBJ2-5, with 12 nucleotides matching TRBD2. The V segment lost 5 bases and the J segment 4 bases; nucleotides outside the gene matches: 11. Germline-derived CDR1 and CDR2 are WNHNN and SYGVQD (reference sequence). The CDR3 sequence is 17 residues long.

This chain connects TRBV27 to TRBJ2-3, with TRBD2 identical over 7 bases. CDR3 size: 16 residues. The germline V gene has CDR1 MNHEY and CDR2 SMNVEV (reference sequence). The V and J ends lost 3 bases and 0 bases, in that order; junction bases with no gene match: 6. The CDR3 sequence: CASSLAGTISTDTQYF. The CDR3, as DNA: TGTGCCAGCAGTTTGGCCGGGACTATCAGCACAGATACGCAGTATTTT.

V and J are TRBV7-2 and TRBJ1-3; maybe TRBD1 (5 bases). Germline values: CDR1 SGHTA, CDR2 FQGNSA. V was clipped by 0 bases and J by 3 bases, with 12 bases between them. This CDR3 contains 16 residues. Here the CDR3 reads CASSLAGLLNGNTIYF. The DNA for the CDR3 is TGTGCCAGCAGCTTAGCGGGGCTCCTCAATGGAAACACCATATATTTT.

This clone came up once. The chain joins TRBV18 to TRBJ1-6; D gene unclear. The CDR3 runs 14 residues. The germline gives CDR1 KGHSH, CDR2 LQKENI. Trimming stripped 3 bases from V and 8 bases from J, with 11 bases between. The CDR3: CASSPTDTDSPLHF. Here the CDR3 DNA reads TGTGCCAGCTCACCTACTGATACGGATTCACCCCTCCACTTT.

J is TRBJ2-1 and V is TRBV19; TRBD1 agrees at 7 bases. V lost 4 bases and J lost 0; bases outside the gene matches: 6. Germline CDR1 is LNHDA and CDR2 is SQIVND (reference sequence). This CDR3 has 16 residues. DNA of the CDR3: TGTGCCAGTAGTAACACAGGGGAGAGCTCCTACAATGAGCAGTTCTTC. This gives the protein CASSNTGESSYNEQFF.

V gene TRBV5-4 combines with J gene TRBJ2-2, with D tentatively TRBD1 (6 bases). Trimming removed 4 bases from V and 4 bases from J, with 20 bases in between. Germline V gene data show CDR1 as SGHNT and CDR2 as YYREEE (reference sequence). CDR3 length: 17 amino acids. In DNA, the CDR3 is TGTGCCAGCAGCCTGGGCAGGGGAGATTTGAGCACCGGGGAGCTGTTTTTT. Protein: CASSLGRGDLSTGELFF.

CDR3 coding DNA: TGTGCCAGCAGCACAGTGTATGGCTACACCTTC. It codes for CASSTVYGYTF. The rearrangement uses TRBV7-2 and TRBJ1-2; D call uncertain. Germline CDR1 is SGHTA and CDR2 is FQGNSA. The CDR3 has 11 amino acids. With 5 bases removed from V and 5 bases from J, the gap between germline ends came to 6 bases.

The chain carries TRBV18 and TRBJ2-7; 10 positions match TRBD1. This CDR3 is built from 15 residues. Germline lookup yields CDR1 KGHSH and CDR2 LQKENI. The ends lost 4 bases at V and 5 bases at J; junction bases unmatched: 8. The CDR3 region is CASSLPGQGRDEQYF. The CDR3 nucleotides read TGTGCCAGCTCACTGCCGGGACAGGGGAGAGACGAGCAGTACTTC.

The chain joins TRBV5-1 to TRBJ2-4; TRBD1 matches 10 bases. The CDR3 has 14 amino acids. Germline V CDR1 and CDR2: SGHRS, YFSETQ. V was pared by 0 bases and J by 7 bases, with 1 base of the junction left unmatched. The CDR3 region has the DNA TGCGCCAGCAGCTTGGGGACAGGGGGGAACATTCAGTACTTC. It specifies CASSLGTGGNIQYF.

The chain is built from TRBV21-1 and TRBJ2-1; the table's D gene call, TRBD2, was not cross checked with the DNA. TRBV21-1 is flagged as a pseudogene. This CDR3 region has 18 residues. The CDR3 nucleotides are TGTGCCAGCAGCAAAGGGGGCGGGAATCATAAACCCTACAATGAGCAGTTCTTC. Translated, it gives CASSKGGGNHKPYNEQFF.

There are a few counts of this clone. In DNA form, the CDR3 reads TGCAGTGCTAGTGGCGGGGAAGAGACCCAGTACTTC. Amino acid sequence: CSASGGEETQYF. This chain uses TRBV20-1 with TRBJ2-5; possible D gene TRBD2, 6 bases. The V end lost 3 bases, the J end lost 3 bases, and 8 bases lay between the germline ends. CDR3 length: 12 amino acids. The V gene's germline CDR1 is DFQATT and CDR2 SNEGSKA (reference sequence).

The V and J genes are TRBV20-1 and TRBJ1-1; 7 bases are a match to TRBD1. Germline loops: CDR1 DFQATT, CDR2 SNEGSKA (reference sequence). The trim removed 3 bases at V and 0 bases at J, leaving 4 bases unmatched. CDR3 length: 14 residues. CDR3 residues: CSASRGLMNTEAFF. The CDR3 coding sequence is TGCAGTGCTAGTAGGGGGCTGATGAACACTGAAGCTTTCTTT.

The V and J genes are TRBV19 and TRBJ1-1; no firm D call. Germline assignment: CDR1 LNHDA and CDR2 SQIVND (reference sequence). The CDR3 is made up of 14 amino acids. The V and J ends lost 5 bases and 1 base respectively, with 11 bases between them. CDR3 sequence reads: CASSAESWNTEAFF. CDR3 coding DNA: TGTGCCAGTAGTGCGGAGAGTTGGAACACTGAAGCTTTCTTT.

The chain carries TRBV6-6 and TRBJ1-6; D may be TRBD1 (5 bases). CDR1 MNHNY and CDR2 SVGAGI come from the germline V gene (reference sequence). This CDR3 region has 16 residues. Trimming removed 2 bases from V and 8 bases from J, with 16 bases in between. The CDR3 DNA reads TGTGCCAGCAGTTACGAGGGTAGGAGGGGTGATTCACCCCTCCACTTT. This gives the protein CASSYEGRRGDSPLHF.

In this sample, this clone turned up a few times. The chain recombines TRBV2 with TRBJ2-5, with D perhaps TRBD2 (6 bases). CDR3 length: 14 residues. V was cut by 11 bases and J by 1 base, with 17 bases left in between. Germline CDR1 and CDR2: SNHLY and FYNNEI. The CDR3 spells CAWDSGSLQETQYF. The CDR3 nucleotides read TGTGCCTGGGACTCCGGGTCTCTCCAAGAGACCCAGTACTTC.

This rearrangement joins TRBV28 to TRBJ1-1, with TRBD1 matching over 7 bases. CDR3 length: 15 residues. Germline V gene sequence: CDR1 MDHEN, CDR2 SYDVKM. With 6 bases clipped from V and 3 bases from J, the junction kept 10 bases outside the gene matches. CDR3 residues: CASSLRQGWDTEAFF. For the CDR3, the DNA is TGTGCCAGCAGCCTGAGACAGGGATGGGACACTGAAGCTTTCTTT.

The chain has TRBV19 and TRBJ2-6, with D perhaps TRBD2 (6 bases). Germline V lookup: CDR1 LNHDA, CDR2 SQIVND (reference sequence). Trimming left V 4 bases short and J 3 bases short, with 13 bases between. The CDR3 is made up of 16 amino acids. As DNA, the CDR3 is TGTGCCAGTAGTACGCCGGGAGTTGGTGGGGCCAACGTCCTGACTTTC. Protein: CASSTPGVGGANVLTF.

The gene calls are TRBV11-2 and TRBJ2-4, with a weak D call TRBD2 (7 bases). The CDR3 consists of 19 residues. Germline values: CDR1 SGHAT, CDR2 FQNNGV. Trimming stripped 5 bases from V and 9 bases from J, with 32 bases between. The CDR3 sequence: CASSRSLPGQGLGKGIQYF. CDR3 nucleotide sequence: TGTGCCAGCAGCCGAAGTCTTCCGGGACAAGGACTAGGAAAGGGCATTCAGTACTTC.

The chain combines TRBV5-8 with TRBJ2-2; 10 bases match TRBD1. The germline gives CDR1 SGHTS, CDR2 YDEGEE. V shed 4 bases, J shed 5 bases, and the junction held 5 bases outside the gene matches. The CDR3 is made up of 15 amino acids. CDR3 sequence reads: CASSQRTGGTGELFF. Written as DNA, the CDR3 is TGTGCCAGCAGCCAACGGACAGGGGGAACCGGGGAGCTGTTTTTT.